This TCR beta chain was sequenced for a study of T cells in Graves' hyperthyroidism and ophthalmopathy. Notes on the study in general: Most thyroid clonotypes expanded above 0.001 were also detected in blood. From stable hyperthyroidism, ophthalmopathy was set apart by a 13 V-J model. The model forecast ophthalmopathy, anticipating it by a median about six months before onset.

As to this clonotype: The antigen is undetermined.

Germline V gives CDR1 SEHNR, CDR2 FQNEAQ (reference sequence). V was cut by 11 bases and J by 3 bases, with 23 bases left in between. The CDR3 has 16 residues. Regions amplified from RNA transcripts were the TCR beta CDR3 regions. Primed by the HTBI set, a first-round RT-PCR was run on the TCR CDR3. TCRdb fed the multiplex PCR reads into MiXCR, producing one record per CDR3 protein. The table lists about 610,000 distinct CDR3 sequences, more than 45% of them singletons. This clonotype was obtained from a woman younger than 30 with Graves' hyperthyroidism. The specimen was peripheral blood or thyroid tissue (not recorded which). The chain employs TRBV7-9 and TRBJ1-5; TRBD1 might be the D (6 bases). Written as DNA, the CDR3 is TGTGCCCCTGGTGGAGGGGACACAGAGGTCAATCAGCCCCAGCATTTT. Its translation is CAPGGGDTEVNQPQHF. Variable domain in full (rest from reference TRBV7-9 and TRBJ1-5): DTGVSQNPRHKITKRGQNVTFRCDPISEHNRLYWYRQTLGQGPEFLTYFQNEAQLEKSRLLSDRFSAERPKGSFSTLEIQRTEQGDSAMYLCAPGGGDTEVNQPQHFGDGTRLSIL.